Detailed here is one T cell receptor (beta chain). Its specificity is not known. This CDR3 has 14 residues. The V end lost 1 base, the J end lost 6 bases, and 12 bases lay between the germline ends. Germline V gives CDR1 MNHEY, CDR2 SMNVEV (reference sequence). This sample is drawn from a study of T cell responses to AZD1222 COVID-19 vaccine. Across the whole study: Second-dose recipients at about 4 or about 12 weeks were treated as one pooled group.

General study results and limits: Most donors were white British, females outnumbered males, and clonal diversity was possibly underestimated. Spike-specific TCR breadth and depth rose after two AZD1222 doses.

Profiling relied on immunoSEQ multiplex PCR, and the TCRdb table lists in-frame clones only, not all of them. The repertoire holds 150,000 to 200,000 clones, with roughly 92% as singletons. The receptor's source is an adult in good health. The rearrangement joins TRBV27 to TRBJ1-1; D gene ambiguous. The sequences come from peripheral blood, collected on day 0 of AZD1222 vaccination. The DNA for the CDR3 is TGTGCCAGCAGTTTATATAGGTTGCAACCTGAAGCTTTCTTT. Its translation: CASSLYRLQPEAFF.